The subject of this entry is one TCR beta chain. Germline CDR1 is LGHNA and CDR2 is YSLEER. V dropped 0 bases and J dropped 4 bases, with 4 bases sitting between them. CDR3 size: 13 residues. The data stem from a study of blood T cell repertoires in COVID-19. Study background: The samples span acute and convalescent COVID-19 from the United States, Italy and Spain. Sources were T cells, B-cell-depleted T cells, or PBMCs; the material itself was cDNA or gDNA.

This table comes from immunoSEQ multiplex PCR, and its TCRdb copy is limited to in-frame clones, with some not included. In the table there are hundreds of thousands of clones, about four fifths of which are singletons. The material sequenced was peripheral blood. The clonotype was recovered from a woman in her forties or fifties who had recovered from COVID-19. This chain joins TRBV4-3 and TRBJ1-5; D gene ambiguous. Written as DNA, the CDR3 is TGCGCCAGCAGCCAAGACAGGAATCAGCCCCAGCATTTT. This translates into CASSQDRNQPQHF.